This record covers a single T cell receptor (beta chain). Germline lookup yields CDR1 GTSNPN and CDR2 SVGIG (reference sequence). The CDR3 is 13 amino acids. V lost 3 bases to trimming and J lost 5 bases; unmatched junction nucleotides: 6. The data derive from a study of T cell changes during pregnancy in multiple sclerosis. Assay: immunoSEQ multiplex PCR; the TCRdb copy retains only in-frame clones and omits some. The repertoire consists of 50,000 to 70,000 clones, with about nine tenths occurring once and the leading ten covering 2.2%. Sequenced here: peripheral blood, sampled in the third trimester of pregnancy. The clonotype was recovered from a female donor in good health, enrolled as a control in a pregnancy study. The V and J genes are TRBV30 and TRBJ1-2; 7 bases line up with TRBD1. The CDR3 sequence: CAWSTGQPYGYTF. The CDR3 DNA reads as TGTGCCTGGAGCACGGGACAGCCATATGGCTACACCTTC.